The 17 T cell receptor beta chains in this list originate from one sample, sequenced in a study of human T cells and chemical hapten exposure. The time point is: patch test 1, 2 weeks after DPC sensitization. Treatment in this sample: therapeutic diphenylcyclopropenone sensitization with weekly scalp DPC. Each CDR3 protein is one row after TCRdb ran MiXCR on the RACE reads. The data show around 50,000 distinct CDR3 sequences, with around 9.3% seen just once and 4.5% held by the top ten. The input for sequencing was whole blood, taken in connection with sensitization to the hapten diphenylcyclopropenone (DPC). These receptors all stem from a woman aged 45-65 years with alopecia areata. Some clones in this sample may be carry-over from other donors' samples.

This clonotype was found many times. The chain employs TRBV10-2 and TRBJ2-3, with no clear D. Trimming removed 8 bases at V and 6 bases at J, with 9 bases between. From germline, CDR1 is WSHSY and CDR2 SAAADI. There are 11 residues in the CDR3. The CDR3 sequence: CASLSGDTQYF. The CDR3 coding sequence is TGCGCCAGCCTCTCCGGGGATACGCAGTATTTT.

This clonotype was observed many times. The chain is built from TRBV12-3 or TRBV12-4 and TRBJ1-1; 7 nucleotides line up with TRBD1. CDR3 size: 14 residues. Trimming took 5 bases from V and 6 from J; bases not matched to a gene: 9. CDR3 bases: TGTGCCAGCAGTCTGGGACAGCGGTACGCTGAAGCTTTCTTT. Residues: CASSLGQRYAEAFF.

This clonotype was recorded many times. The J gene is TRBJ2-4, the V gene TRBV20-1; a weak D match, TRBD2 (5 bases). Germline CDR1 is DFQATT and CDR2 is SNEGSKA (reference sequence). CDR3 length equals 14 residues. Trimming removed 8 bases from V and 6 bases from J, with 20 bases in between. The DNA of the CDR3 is TGCAGTTCAGACCTGACAAGGGAGCGAAACATTCAGTACTTC. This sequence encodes CSSDLTRERNIQYF.

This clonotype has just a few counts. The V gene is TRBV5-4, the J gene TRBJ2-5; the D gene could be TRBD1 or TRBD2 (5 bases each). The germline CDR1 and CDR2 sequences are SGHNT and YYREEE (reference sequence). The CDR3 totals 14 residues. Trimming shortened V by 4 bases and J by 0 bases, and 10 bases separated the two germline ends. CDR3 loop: CASSGGPYQETQYF. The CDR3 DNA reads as TGTGCCAGCAGCGGGGGACCGTACCAAGAGACCCAGTACTTC. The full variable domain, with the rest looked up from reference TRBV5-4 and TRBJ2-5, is ETGVTQSPTHLIKTRGQQVTLRCSSQSGHNTVSWYQQALGQGPQFIFQYYREEENGRGNFPPRFSGLQFPNYSSELNVNALELDDSALYLCASSGGPYQETQYFGPGTRLLVL.

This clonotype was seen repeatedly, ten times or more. This CDR3 reads CASSLAGGQETQYF. CDR3 coding DNA: TGTGCCAGCAGCTTGGCTGGTGGGCAAGAGACCCAGTACTTC. This chain links TRBV7-6 with TRBJ2-5; D remains unclear. CDR1 is SGHVS and CDR2 is FNYEAQ in the germline V gene. This CDR3 region has 14 residues. With 3 bases removed from V and 2 bases from J, the gap between germline ends came to 10 bases.

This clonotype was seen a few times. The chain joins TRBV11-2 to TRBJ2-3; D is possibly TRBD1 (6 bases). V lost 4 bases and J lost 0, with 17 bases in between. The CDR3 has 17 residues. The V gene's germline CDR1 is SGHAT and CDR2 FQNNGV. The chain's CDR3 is CASSSRRQAHSTDTQYF. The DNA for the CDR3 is TGTGCCAGCAGCTCCCGTCGACAGGCCCATAGCACAGATACGCAGTATTTT. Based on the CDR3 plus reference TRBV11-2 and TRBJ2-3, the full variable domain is EAGVAQSPRYKIIEKRQSVAFWCNPISGHATLYWYQQILGQGPKLLIQFQNNGVVDDSQLPKDRFSAERLKGVDSTLKIQPAKLEDSAVYLCASSSRRQAHSTDTQYFGPGTRLTVL.

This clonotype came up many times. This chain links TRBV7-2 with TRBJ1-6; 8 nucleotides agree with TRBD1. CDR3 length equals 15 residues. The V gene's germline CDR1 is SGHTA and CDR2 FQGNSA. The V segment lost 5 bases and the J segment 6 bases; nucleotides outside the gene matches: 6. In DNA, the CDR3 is TGTGCCAGCAGCGTAACGGGACAGGCTAATTCACCCCTCCACTTT. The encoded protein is CASSVTGQANSPLHF.

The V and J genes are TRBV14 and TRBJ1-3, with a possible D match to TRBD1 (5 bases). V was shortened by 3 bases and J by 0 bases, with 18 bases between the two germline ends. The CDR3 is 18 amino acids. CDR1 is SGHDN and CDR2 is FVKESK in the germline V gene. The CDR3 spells CASSQPTGFFNSGNTIYF. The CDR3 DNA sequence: TGTGCCAGCAGCCAGCCAACAGGTTTTTTTAACTCTGGAAACACCATATATTTT.

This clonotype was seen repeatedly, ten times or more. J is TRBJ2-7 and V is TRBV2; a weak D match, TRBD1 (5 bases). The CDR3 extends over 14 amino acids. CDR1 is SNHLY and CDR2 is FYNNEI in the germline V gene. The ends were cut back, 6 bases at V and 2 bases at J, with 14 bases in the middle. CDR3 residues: CASSQNLDTYEQYF. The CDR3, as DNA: TGTGCCAGCAGCCAAAATCTGGACACCTACGAGCAGTACTTC.

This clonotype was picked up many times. The CDR3 loop is CSAREGTSTEAFF. The CDR3 region has the DNA TGCAGTGCTAGAGAAGGGACATCCACTGAAGCTTTCTTT. V usage is TRBV20-1 and J usage is TRBJ1-1, with D perhaps TRBD1 (6 bases). The CDR3 consists of 13 residues. Trimming shortened V by 0 bases and J by 4 bases, and 9 bases separated the two germline ends. Germline CDR1 reads DFQATT; CDR2 reads SNEGSKA (reference sequence).

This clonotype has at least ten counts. The CDR3 coding sequence is TGTGCCAGCAGCTTGGGAGGTCGCAGGGGAATTAATGAAAAACTGTTTTTT. This gives the protein CASSLGGRRGINEKLFF. This rearrangement joins TRBV5-6 to TRBJ1-4, with D perhaps matching TRBD1 (6 bases). The V end lost 0 bases, the J end lost 4 bases, and 16 bases lay between the germline ends. CDR1 and CDR2 (germline): SGHDT, YYEEEE. This CDR3 comprises 17 residues.

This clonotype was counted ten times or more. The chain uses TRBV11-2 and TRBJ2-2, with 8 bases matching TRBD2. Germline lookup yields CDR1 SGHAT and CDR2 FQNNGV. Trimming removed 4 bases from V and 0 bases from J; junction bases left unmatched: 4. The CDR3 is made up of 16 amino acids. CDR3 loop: CASSWTSLANTGELFF. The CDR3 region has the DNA TGTGCCAGCAGCTGGACTAGCCTTGCGAACACCGGGGAGCTGTTTTTT.

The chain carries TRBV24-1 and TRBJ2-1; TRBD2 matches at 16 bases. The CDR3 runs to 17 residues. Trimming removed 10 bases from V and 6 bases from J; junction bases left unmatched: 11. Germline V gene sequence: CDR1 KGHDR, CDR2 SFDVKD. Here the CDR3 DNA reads TGTGCCACTTACGGGACTAGCGGGAGGGCCGGTCGCAATGAGCAGTTCTTC. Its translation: CATYGTSGRAGRNEQFF.

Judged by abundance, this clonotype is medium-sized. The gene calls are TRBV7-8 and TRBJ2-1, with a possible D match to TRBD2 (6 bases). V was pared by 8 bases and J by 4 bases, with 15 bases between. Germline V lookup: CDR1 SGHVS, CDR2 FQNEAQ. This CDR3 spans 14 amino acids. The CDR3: CASLDGREYNEQFF. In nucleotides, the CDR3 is TGTGCCAGCTTAGACGGGCGGGAATACAATGAGCAGTTCTTC.

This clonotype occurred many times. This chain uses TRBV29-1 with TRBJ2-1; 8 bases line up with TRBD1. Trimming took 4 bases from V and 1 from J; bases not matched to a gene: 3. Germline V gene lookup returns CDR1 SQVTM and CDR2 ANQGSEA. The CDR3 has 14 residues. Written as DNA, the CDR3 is TGCAGCGTTGCCACAGGGGGGTCCTACAATGAGCAGTTCTTC. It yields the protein CSVATGGSYNEQFF.

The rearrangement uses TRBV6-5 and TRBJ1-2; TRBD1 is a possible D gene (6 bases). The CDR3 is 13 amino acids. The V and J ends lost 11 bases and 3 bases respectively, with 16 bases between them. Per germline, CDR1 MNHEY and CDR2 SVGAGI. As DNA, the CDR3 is TGTGCCTGTAAAAGCAACAGGGACTATGGCTACACCTTC. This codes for CACKSNRDYGYTF.

The CDR3 nucleotides are TGCAGCGTTGAAGAGACGAACAGTCCCTACGAGCAGTACTTC. It yields the protein CSVEETNSPYEQYF. J is TRBJ2-7 and V is TRBV29-1, with unresolved D. CDR1 is SQVTM and CDR2 is ANQGSEA in the germline V gene. There are 14 residues in the CDR3. V was pared by 0 bases and J by 2 bases, with 11 bases between.